This TCR beta chain stems from a study of human T cells and chemical hapten exposure. Specified time point: pre-sensitization, week 0. The treatment is: therapeutic diphenylcyclopropenone sensitization with weekly scalp DPC. The germline V gene encodes CDR1 SQVTM and CDR2 ANQGSEA. This CDR3 comprises 13 residues. Trimming took 7 bases from V and 0 from J, leaving 9 bases between them. The library labeled individual cDNA molecules by adding unique molecular identifiers to them. TCRdb redid the calling of the RACE reads with MiXCR, one entry per CDR3 protein. The sample records fewer than 350,000 distinct CDR3 sequences, roughly 7.7% being singletons. This clonotype appeared a few times.

The sequence was collected from a man younger than 35 with alopecia areata. Some clones in this sample may be carry-over from other donors' samples. Sequenced here: whole blood, sampled in connection with sensitization to the hapten diphenylcyclopropenone (DPC). V is TRBV29-1 and J is TRBJ1-4; D is uncertain. DNA of the CDR3: TGCAGCGCCGTTTTTGCAACTAATGAAAAACTGTTTTTT. The encoded protein is CSAVFATNEKLFF.